This T cell receptor beta chain was sequenced for a study of control samples from healthy donors and cancer patients. V was clipped by 1 base and J by 6 bases, with 4 bases between them. Germline V gene lookup returns CDR1 SGHTA and CDR2 FQGNSA. The CDR3 totals 12 residues. The data were produced by immunoSEQ multiplex PCR, yet TCRdb's version contains in-frame clones alone and is incomplete. The sample includes roughly 370,000 clones, 75% to 95% seen only once; the top ten take 5% to 8%. The specimen was PBMCs. The receptor's source is a man in his forties or fifties with head and neck cancer. The chain is built from TRBV7-2 and TRBJ2-4; D remains unclear. The DNA for the CDR3 is TGTGCCAGCAGCTTAGGGACAAACATTCAGTACTTC. It encodes CASSLGTNIQYF. Based on the CDR3 plus reference TRBV7-2 and TRBJ2-4, the full variable domain is GAGVSQSPSNKVTEKGKDVELRCDPISGHTALYWYRQSLGQGLEFLIYFQGNSAPDKSGLPSDRFSAERTGGSVSTLTIQRTQQEDSAVYLCASSLGTNIQYFGAGTRLSVL.